The clone carrying this T cell receptor beta chain was observed a single time. CDR3 length: 15 residues. Germline CDR1 and CDR2: SGHTA and FQGTGA. V was trimmed by 1 base and J by 3 bases, leaving 9 bases between them. The sample originates from a study of blood T cell repertoires in COVID-19. Using immunoSEQ multiplex PCR, the repertoire was profiled, and TCRdb retains in-frame clones only, with some absent. The table has just under 60,000 clones, almost 90% seen once. The chain joins TRBV7-3 to TRBJ1-4; no reliable D call. The sequenced sample consisted of peripheral blood. This TCR was recovered from a man aged 55 to 70 with acute or convalescent COVID-19. For the CDR3, the DNA is TGTGCCAGCAGCTTAAGCGGCCTATCTAATGAAAAACTGTTTTTT. Translating gives CASSLSGLSNEKLFF. Filled out from reference TRBV7-3 and TRBJ1-4, the complete variable domain reads GAGVSQTPSNKVTEKGKYVELRCDPISGHTALYWYRQSLGQGPEFLIYFQGTGAADDSGLPNDRFFAVRPEGSVSTLKIQRTERGDSAVYLCASSLSGLSNEKLFFGSGTQLSVL.